Below are 19 T cell receptor beta chains sequenced from a single sample in a study of blood T cell repertoires in COVID-19. Sequenced by immunoSEQ multiplex PCR; TCRdb stores in-frame clones only, minus some. The sample holds tens of thousands of clones, more than 75% seen once. The sample taken for sequencing was peripheral blood. The receptors come from a woman aged 55-70 years with acute or convalescent COVID-19.

The chain combines TRBV11-2 with TRBJ2-1; 7 bases line up with TRBD2. Trimming cost V 5 bases and J 5 bases; bases outside gene matches: 15. The germline gives CDR1 SGHAT, CDR2 FQNNGV. This CDR3 has 17 amino acids. The CDR3 spells CASSPQPPGLVDNEQFF. The CDR3 DNA reads TGTGCCAGCAGCCCGCAACCCCCCGGACTAGTTGACAATGAGCAGTTCTTC.

The chain combines TRBV5-1 with TRBJ1-1, with a weak D call TRBD1 (6 bases). Trimming left V 6 bases short and J 5 bases short, with 17 bases between. The germline CDR1 and CDR2 sequences are SGHRS and YFSETQ. This CDR3 contains 14 residues. CDR3: CASTPGDRFTEAFF. CDR3 bases: TGCGCCAGCACCCCCGGAGACAGGTTTACTGAAGCTTTCTTT.

V and J are TRBV5-6 and TRBJ1-2; D unresolved. The germline CDR1 and CDR2 sequences are SGHDT and YYEEEE. This CDR3 has 11 residues. Trimming removed 2 bases at V and 6 bases at J, with 5 bases between. The CDR3 sequence: CASSFLDGYTF. The CDR3 DNA sequence: TGTGCCAGCAGCTTCCTTGATGGCTACACCTTC.

The chain combines TRBV11-2 with TRBJ2-3; a weak D match, TRBD1 (5 bases). The V end lost 5 bases, the J end lost 1 base, and 13 bases lay between the germline ends. The germline V gene has CDR1 SGHAT and CDR2 FQNNGV. The CDR3 is 15 amino acids. The CDR3 DNA is TGTGCCAGCAGCCGGGCAGGCAGGGGCACAGATACGCAGTATTTT. Translating it yields CASSRAGRGTDTQYF.

This clone has just a few counts. This chain joins TRBV14 and TRBJ2-3, with D tentatively TRBD1 (6 bases). Germline V lookup: CDR1 SGHDN, CDR2 FVKESK. The CDR3 sequence is 17 residues long. V was clipped by 0 bases and J by 1 base, with 14 bases between them. CDR3 region: CASSQDITGWGTDTQYF. The CDR3 DNA reads TGTGCCAGCAGCCAAGATATCACAGGGTGGGGCACAGATACGCAGTATTTT.

The genes are TRBV7-8 and TRBJ2-3; 9 nucleotides agree with TRBD2. This CDR3 is built from 16 residues. CDR1 is SGHVS, CDR2 FQNEAQ, per germline. The trim removed 5 bases at V and 4 bases at J, leaving 10 bases unmatched. CDR3 in DNA: TGTGCCAGCAGCCGAGAGGGGCGGGGGGGCCCAGATACGCAGTATTTT. Its translation: CASSREGRGGPDTQYF.

This clone occurred once. This sequence joins TRBV6-5 and TRBJ1-1, with D uncertain. Germline values: CDR1 MNHEY, CDR2 SVGAGI. The CDR3 is 13 amino acids. Trimming shortened V by 2 bases and J by 6 bases, and 10 bases separated the two germline ends. The CDR3 region is CASSYISNAEAFF. The CDR3 nucleotides are TGTGCCAGCAGTTACATATCTAACGCTGAAGCTTTCTTT.

This chain uses TRBV30 with TRBJ1-1, with D uncertain. CDR1 is GTSNPN, CDR2 SVGIG, per germline (reference sequence). Trimming cost V 8 bases and J 1 base, with 11 bases left between them. There are 12 residues in the CDR3. DNA for the CDR3: TGTGCCGGCGGCATCAGGAACACTGAAGCTTTCTTT. This gives the protein CAGGIRNTEAFF. The full variable domain, rest sourced from reference TRBV30 and TRBJ1-1, is SQTIHQWPATLVQPVGSPLSLECTVEGTSNPNLYWYRQAAGRGLQLLFYSVGIGQISSEVPQNLSASRPQDRQFILSSKKLLLSDSGFYLCAGGIRNTEAFFGQGTRLTVV.

The rearrangement uses TRBV2 and TRBJ1-2; no reliable D call. The CDR3 extends over 14 amino acids. Trimming cost V 4 bases and J 6 bases, with 15 bases left between them. Germline V gene lookup returns CDR1 SNHLY and CDR2 FYNNEI. CDR3 nucleotides: TGTGCCAGCAGTGGGGCGGGAAGAGGGCATGGCTACACCTTC. Translated, it gives CASSGAGRGHGYTF.

CDR3 in DNA: TGTGCCAGCAGAGGATACAGGGGAAACTATGGCTACACCTTC. Translation gives CASRGYRGNYGYTF. The chain is built from TRBV2 and TRBJ1-2, with TRBD1 identical over 7 bases. This CDR3 is 14 amino acids long. Looked up from germline, CDR1 is SNHLY and CDR2 is FYNNEI. The trim removed 6 bases at V and 2 bases at J, leaving 6 bases unmatched.

The rearrangement joins TRBV5-1 to TRBJ2-5, with TRBD2 as a possible D gene (7 bases). Germline lookup yields CDR1 SGHRS and CDR2 YFSETQ. The V gene lost 0 bases and the J gene lost 7 bases, with 13 bases spanning the gap. CDR3 length equals 14 residues. CDR3 in amino acids: CASSLAPGEGTQYF. CDR3 DNA sequence: TGCGCCAGCAGCTTGGCCCCAGGGGAGGGGACCCAGTACTTC. The variable domain in full, completed from reference TRBV5-1 and TRBJ2-5, reads KAGVTQTPRYLIKTRGQQVTLSCSPISGHRSVSWYQQTPGQGLQFLFEYFSETQRNKGNFPGRFSGRQFSNSRSEMNVSTLELGDSALYLCASSLAPGEGTQYFGPGTRLLVL.

The chain combines TRBV20-1 with TRBJ2-3, with 12 bases fitting TRBD2. J lost 4 bases, V lost 3 bases, and 2 bases had no gene match. The germline CDR1 and CDR2 sequences are DFQATT and SNEGSKA (reference sequence). There are 14 residues in the CDR3. CDR3 coding DNA: TGCAGTGCTAGTGGACTAGCGGGGCCAGATACGCAGTATTTT. Translating it yields CSASGLAGPDTQYF.

The CDR3 DNA reads TGCGCCAGCAGTGATTCTAGACAGCTGTTGGCTAACTATGGCTACACCTTC. Its translation: CASSDSRQLLANYGYTF. The rearrangement joins TRBV10-2 to TRBJ1-2; tentatively, D is TRBD1 (5 bases). The CDR3 runs to 17 residues. With 3 bases removed from V and 0 bases from J, the gap between germline ends came to 17 bases. Germline lookup yields CDR1 WSHSY and CDR2 SAAADI.

The V and J genes are TRBV7-9 and TRBJ1-2; 8 bases are shared with TRBD1. V shed 4 bases, J shed 4 bases, and the junction held 5 bases outside the gene matches. CDR1 SEHNR and CDR2 FQNEAQ come from the germline V gene (reference sequence). CDR3 length: 14 residues. This CDR3 is CASSSTDRVYGYTF. For the CDR3, the DNA is TGTGCCAGCAGCTCCACGGACAGGGTCTATGGCTACACCTTC.

The chain carries TRBV11-2 and TRBJ1-2; TRBD1 is a possible D gene (6 bases). V was cut by 1 base and J by 7 bases, with 10 bases left in between. CDR1 is SGHAT, CDR2 FQNNGV, per germline. The CDR3 consists of 13 residues. The CDR3 DNA reads TGTGCCAGCAGCTTAGCAGGGGAGGGTGGCTACACCTTC. Encoded protein: CASSLAGEGGYTF.

In the case of this clone: Germline is not matched at one junction end, which may reflect a read error. The chain combines TRBV6-5 with TRBJ2-7, with 7 bases fitting TRBD1. The CDR3 sequence is 10 residues long. Germline CDR1 reads MNHEY; CDR2 reads SVGAGI. DNA of the CDR3: TGCGCAACAGGGGACTACGAGCAGTACTTC. As protein: CATGDYEQYF.

The rearrangement joins TRBV19 to TRBJ1-2, with D uncertain. Trimming removed 5 bases at V and 2 bases at J, with 15 bases between. The CDR3 extends over 15 amino acids. The germline V gene has CDR1 LNHDA and CDR2 SQIVND (reference sequence). DNA of the CDR3: TGTGCCAGTAGTGAACCACAGAGATCCAACTATGGCTACACCTTC. This gives the protein CASSEPQRSNYGYTF.

This chain links TRBV5-4 with TRBJ1-1; 7 nucleotides agree with TRBD1. CDR1 SGHNT and CDR2 YYREEE come from the germline V gene (reference sequence). The CDR3 covers 14 residues. The J segment lost 2 bases and the V segment lost 3 bases, leaving 4 bases of the junction unmatched. Here the CDR3 reads CASSYTGDNTEAFF. The CDR3 region has the DNA TGTGCCAGCAGCTATACAGGGGACAACACTGAAGCTTTCTTT.

The chain is built from TRBV5-3 and TRBJ1-2; D may be TRBD1 (5 bases). TRBV5-3 is given ORF status, its function remaining uncertain. There are 14 residues in the CDR3. Trimming took 4 bases from V and 3 from J, leaving 13 bases between them. CDR3 sequence reads: CARSPLQGDYGYTF. CDR3 bases: TGTGCCAGAAGCCCACTTCAGGGTGACTATGGCTACACCTTC.